The clone carrying this TCR beta chain has just one count. Its antigen remains unknown. The entry originates in a study of naive CD8 T cells in extremely preterm neonates. CDR1 SGHRS and CDR2 YFSETQ come from the germline V gene. Trimming at V came to 4 bases and at J to 11 bases, leaving 8 bases not matched to a gene. CDR3 size: 12 residues. Some clones are missing from TCRdb's copy, which holds only in-frame ones; the method was immunoSEQ multiplex PCR. The profile shows 5,000 to 6,500 clones, approximately 97% of them singletons. Healthy nonsmoking adult controls were aged about 19-55 years, with median age approximately 41 years. Study outcomes and limitations: Preterm neonate repertoires were significantly less rich by iChao1 than others. Preterm CDR3s were shorter than older groups', with fewer N additions and less trimming.

Sequencing used naive CD8+ T cells from blood. The chain links TRBV5-1 to TRBJ1-2; TRBD1 agrees at 7 bases. The receptor comes from a human donor in good health. DNA for the CDR3: TGCGCCAGCAGCGCGGACAGGCGGGCTTACACCTTC. Translated, it gives CASSADRRAYTF.